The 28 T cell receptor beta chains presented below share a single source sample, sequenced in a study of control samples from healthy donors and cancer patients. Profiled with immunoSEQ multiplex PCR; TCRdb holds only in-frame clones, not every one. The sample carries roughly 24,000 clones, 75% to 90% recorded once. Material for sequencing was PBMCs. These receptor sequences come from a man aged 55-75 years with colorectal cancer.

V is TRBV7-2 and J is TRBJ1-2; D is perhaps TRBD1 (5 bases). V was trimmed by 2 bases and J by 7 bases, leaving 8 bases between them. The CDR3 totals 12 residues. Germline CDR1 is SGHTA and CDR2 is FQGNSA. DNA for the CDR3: TGTGCCAGCAGCTTATCCGGGGGTGGCTACACCTTC. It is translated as CASSLSGGGYTF.

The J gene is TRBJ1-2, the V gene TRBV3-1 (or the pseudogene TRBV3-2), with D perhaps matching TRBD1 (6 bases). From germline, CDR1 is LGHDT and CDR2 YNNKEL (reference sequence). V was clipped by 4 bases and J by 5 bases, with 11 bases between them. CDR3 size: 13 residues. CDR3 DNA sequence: TGTGCCAGCAGCCCCAACAGGGAGTATGGCTACACCTTC. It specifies CASSPNREYGYTF.

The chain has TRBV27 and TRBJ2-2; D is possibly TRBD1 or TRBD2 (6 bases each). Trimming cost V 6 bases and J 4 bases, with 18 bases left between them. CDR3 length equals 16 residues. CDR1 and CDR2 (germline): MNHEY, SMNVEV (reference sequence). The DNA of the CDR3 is TGTGCCAGCAGCATTCTTTCGGGGGCGGGCACCGGGGAGCTGTTTTTT. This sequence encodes CASSILSGAGTGELFF.

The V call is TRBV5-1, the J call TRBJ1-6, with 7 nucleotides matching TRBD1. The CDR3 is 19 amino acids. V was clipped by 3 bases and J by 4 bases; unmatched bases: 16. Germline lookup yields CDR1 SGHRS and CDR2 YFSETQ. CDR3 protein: CASSSSGQSRGLYNSPLHF. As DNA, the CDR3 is TGCGCCAGCAGCTCGTCGGGACAGAGTCGAGGGCTGTATAATTCACCCCTCCACTTT.

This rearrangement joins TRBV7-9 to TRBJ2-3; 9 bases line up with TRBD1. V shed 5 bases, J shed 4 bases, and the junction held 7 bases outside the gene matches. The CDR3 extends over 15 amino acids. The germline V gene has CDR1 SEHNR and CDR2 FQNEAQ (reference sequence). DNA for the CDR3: TGTGCCAGCAGCCCTACAGGGGGCAGGGCAGATACGCAGTATTTT. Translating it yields CASSPTGGRADTQYF.

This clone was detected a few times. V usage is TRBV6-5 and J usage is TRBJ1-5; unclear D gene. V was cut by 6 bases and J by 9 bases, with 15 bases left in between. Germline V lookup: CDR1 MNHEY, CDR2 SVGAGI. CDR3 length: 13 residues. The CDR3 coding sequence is TGTGCCAGCAGCCGTACTCTATCCGGGCCCCAGCATTTT. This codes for CASSRTLSGPQHF.

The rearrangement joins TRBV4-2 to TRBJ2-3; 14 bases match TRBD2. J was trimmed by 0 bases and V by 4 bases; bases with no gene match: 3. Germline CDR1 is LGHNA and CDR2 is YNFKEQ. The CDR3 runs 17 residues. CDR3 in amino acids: CASSPRLAGGSTDTQYF. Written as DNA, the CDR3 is TGTGCCAGCAGCCCCAGACTAGCGGGGGGGAGCACAGATACGCAGTATTTT.

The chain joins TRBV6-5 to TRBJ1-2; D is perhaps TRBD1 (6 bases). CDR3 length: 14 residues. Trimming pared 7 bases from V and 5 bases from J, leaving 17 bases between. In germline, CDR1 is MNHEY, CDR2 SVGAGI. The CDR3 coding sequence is TGTGCCAGCACGCTTGGCAGGGGTATTTATGGCTACACCTTC. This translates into CASTLGRGIYGYTF.

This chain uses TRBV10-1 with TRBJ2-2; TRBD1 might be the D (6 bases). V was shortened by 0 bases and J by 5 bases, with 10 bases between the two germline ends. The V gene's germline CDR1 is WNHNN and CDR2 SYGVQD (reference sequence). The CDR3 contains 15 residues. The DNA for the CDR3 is TGCGCCAGCAGTGAGTCACAGGGTTCAACCGGGGAGCTGTTTTTT. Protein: CASSESQGSTGELFF.

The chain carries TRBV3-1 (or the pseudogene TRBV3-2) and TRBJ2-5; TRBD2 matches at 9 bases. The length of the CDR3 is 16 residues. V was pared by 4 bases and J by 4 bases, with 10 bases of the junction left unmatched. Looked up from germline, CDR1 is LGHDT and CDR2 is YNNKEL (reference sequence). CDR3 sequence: CASSLRAAGGRETQYF. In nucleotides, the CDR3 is TGTGCCAGCAGCCTAAGAGCCGCGGGGGGGCGAGAGACCCAGTACTTC.

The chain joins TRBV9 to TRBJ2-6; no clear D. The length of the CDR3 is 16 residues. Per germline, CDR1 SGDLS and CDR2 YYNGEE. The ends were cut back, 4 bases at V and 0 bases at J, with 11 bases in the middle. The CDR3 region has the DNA TGTGCCAGCAGCCCCTCGGGCACCTCTGGGGCCAACGTCCTGACTTTC. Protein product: CASSPSGTSGANVLTF.

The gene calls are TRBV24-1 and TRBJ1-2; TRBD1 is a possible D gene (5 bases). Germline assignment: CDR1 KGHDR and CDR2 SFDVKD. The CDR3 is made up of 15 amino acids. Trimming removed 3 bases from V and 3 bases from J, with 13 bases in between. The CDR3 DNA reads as TGTGCCACCAGTGATACGGCAGGGAAGGACTATGGCTACACCTTC. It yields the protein CATSDTAGKDYGYTF.

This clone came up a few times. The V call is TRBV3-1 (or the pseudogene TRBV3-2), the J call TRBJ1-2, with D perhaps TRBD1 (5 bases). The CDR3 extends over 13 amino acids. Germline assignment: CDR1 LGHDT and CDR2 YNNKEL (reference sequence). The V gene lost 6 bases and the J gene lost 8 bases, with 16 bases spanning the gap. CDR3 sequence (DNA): TGTGCCAGCAGGGGGCAGATCGCTATGGGCTACACCTTC. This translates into CASRGQIAMGYTF.

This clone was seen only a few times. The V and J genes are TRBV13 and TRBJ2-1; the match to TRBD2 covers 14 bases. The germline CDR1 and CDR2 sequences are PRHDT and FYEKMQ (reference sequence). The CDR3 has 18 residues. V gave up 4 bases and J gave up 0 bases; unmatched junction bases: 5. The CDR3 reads CASSSGTSGGGSYNEQFF. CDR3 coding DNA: TGTGCCAGCAGCTCCGGGACTAGCGGGGGCGGCTCCTACAATGAGCAGTTCTTC.

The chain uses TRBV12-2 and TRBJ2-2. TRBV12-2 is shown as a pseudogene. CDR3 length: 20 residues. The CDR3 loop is CASRPTTGLMPRRGAGELFF. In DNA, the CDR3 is TGTGCAAGTCGCCCGACGACAGGGTTAATGCCTCGCCGGGGGGCCGGGGAGCTGTTTTTT.

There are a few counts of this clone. DNA for the CDR3: TGTGCCAGCAGCCGCCAGGGGTTACTTGTGTCCGGGGAGCTGTTTTTT. Translating it yields CASSRQGLLVSGELFF. V usage is TRBV5-6 and J usage is TRBJ2-2; D is perhaps TRBD1 (6 bases). With 4 bases removed from V and 6 bases from J, the gap between germline ends came to 19 bases. Germline lookup yields CDR1 SGHDT and CDR2 YYEEEE. The CDR3 has 16 amino acids.

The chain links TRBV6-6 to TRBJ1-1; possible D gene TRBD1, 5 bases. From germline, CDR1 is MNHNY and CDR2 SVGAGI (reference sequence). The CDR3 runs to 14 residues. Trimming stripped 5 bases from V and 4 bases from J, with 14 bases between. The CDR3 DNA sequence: TGTGCCAGCAGTCTCGGGACGCTCGGCACTGAAGCTTTCTTT. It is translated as CASSLGTLGTEAFF.

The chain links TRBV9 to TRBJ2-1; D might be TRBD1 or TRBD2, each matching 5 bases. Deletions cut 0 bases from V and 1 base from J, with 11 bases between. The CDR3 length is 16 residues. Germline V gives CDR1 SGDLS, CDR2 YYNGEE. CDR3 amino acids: CASSVGRGPSYNEQFF. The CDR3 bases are TGTGCCAGCAGCGTAGGACGGGGCCCTTCCTACAATGAGCAGTTCTTC.

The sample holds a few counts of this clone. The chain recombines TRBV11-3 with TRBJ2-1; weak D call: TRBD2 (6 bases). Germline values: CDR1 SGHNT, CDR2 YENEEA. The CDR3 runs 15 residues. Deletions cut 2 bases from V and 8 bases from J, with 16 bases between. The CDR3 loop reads CASSLSLASYDEQFF. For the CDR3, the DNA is TGTGCCAGCAGCTTAAGCCTAGCGTCATACGATGAGCAGTTCTTC.

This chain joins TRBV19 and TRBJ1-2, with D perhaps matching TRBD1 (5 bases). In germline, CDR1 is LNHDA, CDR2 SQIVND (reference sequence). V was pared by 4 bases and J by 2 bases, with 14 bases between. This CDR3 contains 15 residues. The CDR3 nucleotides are TGTGCCAGTAGTAGGAGACGGGACGTCAACTATGGCTACACCTTC. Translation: CASSRRRDVNYGYTF. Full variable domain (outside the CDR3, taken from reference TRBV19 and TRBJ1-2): DGGITQSPKYLFRKEGQNVTLSCEQNLNHDAMYWYRQDPGQGLRLIYYSQIVNDFQKGDIAEGYSVSREKKESFPLTVTSAQKNPTAFYLCASSRRRDVNYGYTFGSGTRLTVV.

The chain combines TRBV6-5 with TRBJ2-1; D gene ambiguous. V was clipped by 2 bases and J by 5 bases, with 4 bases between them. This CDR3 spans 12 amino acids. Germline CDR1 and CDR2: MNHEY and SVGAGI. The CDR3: CASSYTDNEQFF. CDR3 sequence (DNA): TGTGCCAGCAGTTACACAGACAATGAGCAGTTCTTC.

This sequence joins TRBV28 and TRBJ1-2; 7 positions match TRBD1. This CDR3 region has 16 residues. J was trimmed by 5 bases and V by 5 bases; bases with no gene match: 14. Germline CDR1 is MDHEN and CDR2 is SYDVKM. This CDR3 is CASSPPAGTVGYGYTF. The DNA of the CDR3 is TGTGCCAGCAGTCCCCCCGCCGGGACAGTAGGTTATGGCTACACCTTC.

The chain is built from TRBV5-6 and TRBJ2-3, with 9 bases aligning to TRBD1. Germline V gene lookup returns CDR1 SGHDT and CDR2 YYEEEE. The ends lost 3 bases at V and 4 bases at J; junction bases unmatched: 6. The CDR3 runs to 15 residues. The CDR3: CASSSPGQGADTQYF. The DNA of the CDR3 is TGTGCCAGCAGCTCCCCGGGACAGGGCGCAGATACGCAGTATTTT.

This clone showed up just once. The CDR3 coding sequence is TGCGCCAGCAGCACTCGGACAGTGGAGGAGACCCAGTACTTC. This encodes CASSTRTVEETQYF. This chain connects TRBV4-1 to TRBJ2-5; possible D gene TRBD1, 6 bases. Trimming left V 5 bases short and J 5 bases short, with 15 bases between. This CDR3 spans 14 amino acids. CDR1 is MGHRA, CDR2 YSYEKL, per germline.

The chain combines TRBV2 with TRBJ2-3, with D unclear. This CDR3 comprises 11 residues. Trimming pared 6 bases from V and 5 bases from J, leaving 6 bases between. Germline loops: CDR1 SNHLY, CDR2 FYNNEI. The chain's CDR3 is CASSALDTQYF. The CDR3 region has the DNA TGTGCCAGCAGCGCACTAGATACGCAGTATTTT. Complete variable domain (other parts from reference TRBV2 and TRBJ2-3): EPEVTQTPSHQVTQMGQEVILRCVPISNHLYFYWYRQILGQKVEFLVSFYNNEISEKSEIFDDQFSVERPDGSNFTLKIRSTKLEDSAMYFCASSALDTQYFGPGTRLTVL.

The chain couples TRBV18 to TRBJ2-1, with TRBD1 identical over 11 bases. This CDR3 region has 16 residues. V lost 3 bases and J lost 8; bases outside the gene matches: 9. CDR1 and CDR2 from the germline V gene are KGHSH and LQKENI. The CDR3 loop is CASSPRVPGQGDEQFF. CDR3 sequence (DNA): TGTGCCAGCTCACCCCGTGTCCCGGGACAGGGGGATGAGCAGTTCTTC. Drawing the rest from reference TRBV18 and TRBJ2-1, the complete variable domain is NAGVMQNPRHLVRRRGQEARLRCSPMKGHSHVYWYRQLPEEGLKFMVYLQKENIIDESGMPKERFSAEFPKEGPSILRIQQVVRGDSAAYFCASSPRVPGQGDEQFFGPGTRLTVL.

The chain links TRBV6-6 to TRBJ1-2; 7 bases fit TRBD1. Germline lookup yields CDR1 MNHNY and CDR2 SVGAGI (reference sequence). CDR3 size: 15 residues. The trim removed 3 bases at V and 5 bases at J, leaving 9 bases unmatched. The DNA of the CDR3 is TGTGCCAGCAGTTATCTGTTGACAGGGTCGTATGGCTACACCTTC. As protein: CASSYLLTGSYGYTF.

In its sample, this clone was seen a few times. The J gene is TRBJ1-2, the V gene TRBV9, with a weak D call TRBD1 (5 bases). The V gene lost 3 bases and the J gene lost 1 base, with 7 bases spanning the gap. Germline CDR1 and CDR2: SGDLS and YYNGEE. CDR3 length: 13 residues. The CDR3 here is CASSAGGNYGYTF. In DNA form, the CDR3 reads TGTGCCAGCAGCGCGGGGGGTAACTATGGCTACACCTTC.